The clone carrying this T cell receptor beta chain has only a few counts. The V end lost 5 bases, the J end lost 0 bases, and 11 bases lay between the germline ends. This CDR3 is 15 amino acids long. These data originate in a study of T cell repertoires in cytomegalovirus infection. TCRdb analysed the reads with MiXCR anew, one entry per CDR3 protein. The table has fewer than 200,000 distinct CDR3 sequences, approximately 19% seen once. Sequencing input: PBMCs. The V gene is TRBV12-3 or TRBV12-4, the J gene TRBJ1-3; D call uncertain. The origin of this receptor is a human donor in good health (CMV status not recorded). Some clones in this sample may be carry-over from other donors' samples. CDR3 residues: CASSPRTSSGNTIYF. The CDR3 DNA reads as TGTGCCAGCAGTCCCCGGACCTCCTCTGGAAACACCATATATTTT.